This T cell receptor (beta chain) was documented in a study of blood T cell repertoires in COVID-19. Study in general: The samples span acute and convalescent COVID-19 from the United States, Italy and Spain. PBMCs, B-cell-depleted T cells, or T cells provided the cDNA or gDNA that made up the material.

Seattle patients were enrolled while actively infected and followed longitudinally. The length of the CDR3 is 15 residues. The V segment lost 1 base and the J segment 4 bases; nucleotides outside the gene matches: 1. CDR1 SEHNR and CDR2 FQNEAQ come from the germline V gene (reference sequence). Authors' data handling: Reference gene primer amplification in the assay estimated nucleated cell counts. Clones were sequenced by immunoSEQ multiplex PCR, and TCRdb holds only the in-frame ones, with some missing. D and trimming were read from the DNA, whereas the V and J calls and clone size are those reported in that table. Of about 360,000 clones in the sample, 65% to 90% were seen once. In the case of this clone: Different DNA sequences within this sample yield the same CDR3.

The chain carries TRBV7-9 and TRBJ1-4; 9 nucleotides align to TRBD1. This TCR was sampled from a woman aged 60-70 years with COVID-19, enrolled during active disease. Sequenced input: peripheral blood. The CDR3 reads CASSLVGQGNEKLFF. DNA of the CDR3: TGTGCCAGCAGCTTAGTGGGACAGGGTAATGAAAAACTGTTTTTT.